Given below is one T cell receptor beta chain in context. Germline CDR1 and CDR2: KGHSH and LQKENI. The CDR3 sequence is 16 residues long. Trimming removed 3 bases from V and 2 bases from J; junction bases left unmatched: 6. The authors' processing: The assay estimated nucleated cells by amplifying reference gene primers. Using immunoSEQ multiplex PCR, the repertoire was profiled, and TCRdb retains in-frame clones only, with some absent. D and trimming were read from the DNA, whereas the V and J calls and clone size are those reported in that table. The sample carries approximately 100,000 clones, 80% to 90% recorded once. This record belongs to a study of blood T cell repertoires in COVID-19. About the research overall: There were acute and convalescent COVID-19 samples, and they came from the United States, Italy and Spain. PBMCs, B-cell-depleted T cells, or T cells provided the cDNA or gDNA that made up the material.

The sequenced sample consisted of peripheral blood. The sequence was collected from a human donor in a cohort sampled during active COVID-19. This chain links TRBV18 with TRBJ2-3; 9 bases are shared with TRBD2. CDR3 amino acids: CASSPALAGTTDTQYF. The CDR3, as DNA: TGTGCCAGCTCACCTGCTCTAGCGGGGACCACAGATACGCAGTATTTT.